This paragraph covers one T cell receptor (beta chain) sequence. Its antigen has not been determined. No base quality values were provided; no much bigger clone lies one nucleotide off. This sample is drawn from a study of blood T cells in healthy people across ages (dated by TCRdb to about 2015). Regarding the complete study: In model experiments, template switching captured about one uniquely barcoded TCR beta cDNA molecule for every two T cells. To track age-related changes in TCR beta repertoire diversity, the study relied on deep sequencing normalized with unique cDNA molecular identifiers. The donors were divided into four age groups: young (average approximately 16 years), middle-aged (around 37), aged (around 67) and long-lived (about 84). To avoid experimental bias, donors of different ages were spread randomly across the sequencing lanes. Using the same blood draw, the study looked at two additional independent replicas of 1 million unique cDNA reads for two donors, one aged 18 to 30 and the other aged 80 or older. The research as a whole found: Since profiling was done on bulk unsorted PBMCs, naive and antigen-experienced compartments could not be conclusively compared. Compared with the aged group, more naive CD4+ T cells, fewer expanded clones and increased TCR diversity were shown by the long-lived group, suggesting age selection. Total diversity estimates from one million sequenced T cells were considered lower bounds and underestimates. Because the CMV infection status of the donors was unknown, age-related changes in expanded clonotypes may potentially have been confounded. Observed TCR beta diversity per million T cells fell roughly linearly with age, and a significant reduction was already apparent by age around 40. There was a strong correlation between observed TCR beta diversity and the percentage of naive T cells measured by flow cytometry.

From cysteine to phenylalanine, the CDR3 is 15 amino acids long. Of the read, only the CDR3 DNA is kept; its 45 bases are in frame from base 1. For CDR1 and CDR2, the germline V gene (reference sequence) lists DFQATT and SNEGSKA. Germline trimming amounts to 0 bases on V and 7 bases on J, with 1 as the count of junction bases outside the gene matches. Libraries came from 5' RACE. The sample was run on an Illumina HiSeq 2500. A second roughly 7 to 11 cycle PCR used a sample-barcoded 5' primer and a J-beta primer mix. Each TCR beta cDNA molecule received a unique molecular identifier from a template-switch 5' adaptor carrying 12 random nucleotides. Each sample yielded at least 3 million CDR3-containing paired-end reads. The Mint cDNA synthesis kit, primed by a TRBC-specific oligonucleotide, was used to synthesize first-strand cDNA from all RNA. All cDNA was treated with uracil-DNA glycosylase and then went through a first 18-cycle PCR with the universal primers M1SS and BC2_uni_R. The source study handled its data this way. Normalization of each sample was performed by random selection of 1 million high-quality reads, each carrying a distinct molecular identifier. Instead of being binned into consensus sequences, reads with shared molecular identifiers were discarded. CDR3 identification, clonotype clustering and error correction used MiTCR with a Q25 quality threshold and the strictest error-elimination algorithm. A nonparametric unseen species model using Euler transformation provided a lower-bound estimate of total TCR beta diversity. The raw public reads went through TCRdb reprocessing: fastp at Q25, MiXCR clone calling, in-frame beta chains kept. CDR3 protein duplicates are merged, each entry listing the most common genes and DNA. The V and J calls were not made by the authors but by TCRdb's processing. The sample profile shows 730,000 or so distinct CDR3 sequences; around 40% of them were found once. The ten largest clones represent roughly 19% of the sample.

The approximately 39 donors, aged roughly 6 to 90 years, were systemically healthy Caucasian individuals from Russia. Approximately 9.3 milliliters of peripheral blood were collected from each donor into EDTA-treated Vacutainer tubes. Ficoll-Paque density-gradient centrifugation was used to isolate PBMCs, with at least 6.5 million obtained per sample. Trizol reagent was used to extract total RNA from PBMCs, with at least 6 micrograms per sample. For every donor, an aliquot of PBMCs went through flow cytometry to measure the percentages of naive CD45RAhigh/CD27high T cells. The V and J segments used are TRBV20-1 and TRBJ2-1; 15 bases in the junction line up with TRBD2. The TCR comes from a woman aged 55-69 years in good health. The sequenced material came from blood. The CDR3 is CSAREGTSGGNEQFF. The nucleotides read TGCAGTGCTAGAGAGGGGACTAGCGGGGGGAATGAGCAGTTCTTC.